This is a list of T cell receptor beta chains from one sample in a study of cytomegalovirus exposure and HLA in healthy donors. Sequencing was performed with immunoSEQ multiplex PCR; in TCRdb, only in-frame clones are kept and a portion is missing. The data show about 190,000 clones, just under 75% seen once. Source material: PBMCs. The receptors stem from a man younger than 40 in good health and CMV-seropositive. Both conserved end residues are part of each CDR3. Fields, in order: clone size, D gene, J gene, V gene, CDR3 protein, CDR3 DNA. A D gene is named only where the DNA matches it firmly. Some rows have no size entry. The others give once, few or many, or a class for an expanded clone.

NA | TRBD1 | TRBJ2-7 | TRBV7-9 | CSSSSRQGSKQYF | TGTTCCAGCAGCTCGAGACAGGGGTCGAAGCAGTACTTC
NA | NA | TRBJ2-5 | TRBV11-3 | CASSKGGTAQETQYF | TGTGCCAGCAGCAAAGGCGGGACAGCCCAAGAGACCCAGTACTTC
NA | TRBD2 | TRBJ2-3 | TRBV13 | CASSPGGLAGADTQYF | TGTGCCAGCAGCCCGGGAGGACTAGCGGGAGCAGATACGCAGTATTTT
once | NA | TRBJ2-2 | TRBV11-2 | CASSPLRAGELFF | TGTGCCAGCAGCCCATTACGCGCGGGCGAGCTGTTTTTT
once | NA | TRBJ1-5 | TRBV28 | CASSSILSGNQPQHF | TGTGCCAGCAGCTCGATATTGTCGGGCAATCAGCCCCAGCATTTT
NA | TRBD2 | TRBJ2-5 | TRBV28 | CASSTPRGAVETQYF | TGTGCCAGCAGTACTCCGCGGGGGGCGGTGGAGACCCAGTACTTC
few | TRBD2 | TRBJ2-3 | TRBV7-2 | CASSPRNSGGAIDTQYF | TGTGCCAGCAGCCCCAGGAATAGCGGGGGGGCAATAGATACGCAGTATTTT
NA | TRBD2 | TRBJ2-1 | TRBV4-3 | CASSQDGIAGGYEQFF | TGCGCCAGCAGCCAAGATGGCATAGCGGGCGGATATGAGCAGTTCTTC
NA | TRBD1 | TRBJ1-5 | TRBV7-2 | CASSPDRLGQPQHF | TGTGCCAGCAGCCCGGACAGGTTGGGACAGCCCCAGCATTTT
NA | TRBD1 | TRBJ2-5 | TRBV14 | CASSWDRGSGQYF | TGTGCCAGCAGCTGGGACAGGGGATCGGGGCAGTACTTC
NA | TRBD1 | TRBJ2-7 | TRBV11-2 | CASSLDSARGYEQYF | TGTGCCAGCAGCTTAGATTCCGCCAGGGGGTACGAGCAGTACTTC
few | NA | TRBJ1-4 | TRBV19 | CASSMTGWDEKLFF | TGTGCCAGTAGTATGACAGGATGGGATGAAAAACTGTTTTTT
NA | NA | TRBJ2-7 | TRBV19 | CASSRNQGYDEQYF | TGTGCCAGTAGTAGAAATCAGGGGTACGACGAGCAGTACTTC
few | TRBD2 | TRBJ2-1 | TRBV11-1 | CASSLAGGPVEQFF | TGTGCCAGCAGCTTAGCGGGAGGGCCGGTTGAGCAGTTCTTC
NA | NA | TRBJ1-3 | TRBV4-1 | CASSQNPRGGFTGNTIYF | TGCGCCAGCAGCCAAAACCCACGGGGAGGGTTCACTGGAAACACCATATATTTT
NA | NA | TRBJ1-3 | TRBV2 | CASSVAGPGNTIYF | TGTGCCAGCAGTGTGGCAGGGCCAGGAAACACCATATATTTT
once | TRBD2 | TRBJ2-1 | TRBV19 | CASRDSGGANEQFF | TGTGCCAGTAGGGATAGCGGGGGGGCGAATGAGCAGTTCTTC
NA | TRBD1 | TRBJ2-6 | TRBV5-1 | CASSWGDRGASGANVLTF | TGCGCCAGCAGCTGGGGAGACAGGGGCGCCTCTGGGGCCAACGTCCTGACTTTC
NA | NA | TRBJ1-2 | TRBV5-1 | CASSPSRQEANYGYTF | TGCGCCAGCAGTCCTTCCCGACAGGAGGCTAACTATGGCTACACCTTC
once | NA | TRBJ1-1 | TRBV11-2 | CASSFPGTEAFF | TGTGCCAGCAGCTTTCCGGGGACTGAAGCTTTCTTT
NA | TRBD1 | TRBJ1-4 | TRBV28 | CASTPGPGQSNEKLFF | TGTGCCAGCACCCCAGGGCCGGGACAGAGTAATGAAAAACTGTTTTTT
NA | TRBD1 | TRBJ1-2 | TRBV25-1 | CASRAGGQYYGYTF | TGTGCCAGCAGGGCAGGGGGCCAATACTATGGCTACACCTTC
NA | TRBD1 | TRBJ1-1 | TRBV15 | CATSRFRGQGGTEAFF | TGTGCCACCAGCAGGTTCAGGGGGCAAGGAGGCACTGAAGCTTTCTTT
NA | TRBD1 | TRBJ2-7 | TRBV28 | CASGTGGREQYF | TGTGCCAGTGGGACAGGGGGCCGCGAGCAGTACTTC
NA | TRBD2 | TRBJ2-4 | TRBV5-6 | CASSFGRGEKNIQYF | TGTGCCAGCAGCTTTGGACGGGGGGAGAAAAACATTCAGTACTTC
NA | TRBD2 | TRBJ2-1 | TRBV7-3 | CASSLRAGDGEGEQFF | TGTGCCAGCAGCTTAAGAGCGGGAGATGGTGAGGGTGAGCAGTTCTTC
many | NA | TRBJ2-2 | TRBV28 | CASSPRDTNTGELFF | TGTGCCAGCAGTCCTCGGGACACCAACACCGGGGAGCTGTTTTTT
NA | NA | TRBJ1-1 | TRBV20-1 | CSARQDKAFF | TGCAGTGCCAGACAGGATAAAGCTTTCTTT
NA | TRBD1 | TRBJ1-5 | TRBV6-1 | CASSETGGSNQPQHF | TGTGCCAGCAGTGAGACAGGGGGTAGCAATCAGCCCCAGCATTTT
NA | TRBD1 | TRBJ1-1 | TRBV9 | CASSPRQGLNTEAFF | TGTGCCAGCAGCCCACGACAGGGTCTAAACACTGAAGCTTTCTTT
NA | NA | TRBJ1-1 | TRBV7-3 | CASSLNRNTEAFF | TGTGCCAGCAGCTTAAACAGGAACACTGAAGCTTTCTTT
few | NA | TRBJ2-7 | TRBV4-1 | CASSQDGGYEQYF | TGCGCCAGCAGCCAAGACGGGGGCTACGAGCAGTACTTC
once | NA | TRBJ1-6 | TRBV6-1 | CASTEALYNSPLHF | TGTGCCAGCACTGAAGCCCTCTATAATTCACCCCTCCACTTT
NA | NA | TRBJ1-2 | TRBV19 | CASSDRWGYTF | TGTGCCAGTAGCGATCGGTGGGGCTACACCTTC
few | TRBD1 | TRBJ2-7 | TRBV4-1 | CASSHTGTGSHEQYF | TGCGCCAGCAGCCATACCGGGACAGGGTCCCACGAGCAGTACTTC
NA | NA | TRBJ2-7 | TRBV19 | CASIGTSSYEQYF | TGTGCCAGTATTGGTACGAGCTCCTACGAGCAGTACTTC
NA | TRBD1 | TRBJ2-7 | TRBV18 | CASSPTGTGSYEQYF | TGTGCCAGCTCACCGACCGGGACAGGCTCCTACGAGCAGTACTTC
NA | NA | TRBJ2-7 | TRBV6-5 | CASSSPYRGGDEQYF | TGTGCCAGCAGTTCGCCGTACAGGGGGGGCGACGAGCAGTACTTC
NA | TRBD1 | TRBJ2-1 | TRBV29-1 | CSVVPQGRINEQFF | TGCAGCGTTGTCCCACAGGGGCGCATCAATGAGCAGTTCTTC
NA | NA | TRBJ2-7 | TRBV11-2 | CASSGQRYEQYF | TGTGCCAGCAGCGGACAGCGTTACGAGCAGTACTTC
NA | NA | TRBJ1-5 | TRBV19 | CASSPRQYSNQPQHF | TGTGCCAGTAGCCCCCGACAGTATAGCAATCAGCCCCAGCATTTT
once | TRBD2 | TRBJ2-3 | TRBV11-2 | CASSSPRLATDTQYF | TGTGCCAGCAGCTCCCCCAGACTAGCCACAGATACGCAGTATTTT
NA | NA | TRBJ1-2 | TRBV2 | CASRVDFSPGGYTF | TGTGCCAGCAGGGTCGACTTCTCCCCCGGGGGCTACACCTTC
NA | NA | TRBJ2-2 | TRBV7-2 | CASTPDYNTGELFF | TGTGCCAGCACCCCGGACTACAACACCGGGGAGCTGTTTTTT
NA | TRBD1 | TRBJ2-3 | TRBV6-5 | CASRPGQGTDTQYF | TGTGCCAGCAGGCCCGGACAGGGAACAGATACGCAGTATTTT
NA | NA | TRBJ2-7 | TRBV6-6 | CASSTRQSGSYEQYF | TGTGCCAGCAGTACCCGGCAAAGCGGCTCCTACGAGCAGTACTTC
NA | NA | TRBJ2-2 | TRBV6-6 | CASLQLQNTGELFF | TGTGCCAGCCTACAGCTACAGAACACCGGGGAGCTGTTTTTT
NA | NA | TRBJ2-7 | TRBV5-1 | CASSLGDSTYEQYF | TGCGCCAGCAGCTTGGGGGACTCCACCTACGAGCAGTACTTC
NA | TRBD1 | TRBJ2-2 | TRBV7-2 | CASSPGTGVSGELFF | TGTGCCAGCAGCCCGGGGACAGGGGTTTCGGGGGAGCTGTTTTTT
NA | TRBD2 | TRBJ2-5 | TRBV5-1 | CASSLAGTSVPETQYF | TGCGCCAGCAGCTTGGCCGGGACTAGCGTACCAGAGACCCAGTACTTC